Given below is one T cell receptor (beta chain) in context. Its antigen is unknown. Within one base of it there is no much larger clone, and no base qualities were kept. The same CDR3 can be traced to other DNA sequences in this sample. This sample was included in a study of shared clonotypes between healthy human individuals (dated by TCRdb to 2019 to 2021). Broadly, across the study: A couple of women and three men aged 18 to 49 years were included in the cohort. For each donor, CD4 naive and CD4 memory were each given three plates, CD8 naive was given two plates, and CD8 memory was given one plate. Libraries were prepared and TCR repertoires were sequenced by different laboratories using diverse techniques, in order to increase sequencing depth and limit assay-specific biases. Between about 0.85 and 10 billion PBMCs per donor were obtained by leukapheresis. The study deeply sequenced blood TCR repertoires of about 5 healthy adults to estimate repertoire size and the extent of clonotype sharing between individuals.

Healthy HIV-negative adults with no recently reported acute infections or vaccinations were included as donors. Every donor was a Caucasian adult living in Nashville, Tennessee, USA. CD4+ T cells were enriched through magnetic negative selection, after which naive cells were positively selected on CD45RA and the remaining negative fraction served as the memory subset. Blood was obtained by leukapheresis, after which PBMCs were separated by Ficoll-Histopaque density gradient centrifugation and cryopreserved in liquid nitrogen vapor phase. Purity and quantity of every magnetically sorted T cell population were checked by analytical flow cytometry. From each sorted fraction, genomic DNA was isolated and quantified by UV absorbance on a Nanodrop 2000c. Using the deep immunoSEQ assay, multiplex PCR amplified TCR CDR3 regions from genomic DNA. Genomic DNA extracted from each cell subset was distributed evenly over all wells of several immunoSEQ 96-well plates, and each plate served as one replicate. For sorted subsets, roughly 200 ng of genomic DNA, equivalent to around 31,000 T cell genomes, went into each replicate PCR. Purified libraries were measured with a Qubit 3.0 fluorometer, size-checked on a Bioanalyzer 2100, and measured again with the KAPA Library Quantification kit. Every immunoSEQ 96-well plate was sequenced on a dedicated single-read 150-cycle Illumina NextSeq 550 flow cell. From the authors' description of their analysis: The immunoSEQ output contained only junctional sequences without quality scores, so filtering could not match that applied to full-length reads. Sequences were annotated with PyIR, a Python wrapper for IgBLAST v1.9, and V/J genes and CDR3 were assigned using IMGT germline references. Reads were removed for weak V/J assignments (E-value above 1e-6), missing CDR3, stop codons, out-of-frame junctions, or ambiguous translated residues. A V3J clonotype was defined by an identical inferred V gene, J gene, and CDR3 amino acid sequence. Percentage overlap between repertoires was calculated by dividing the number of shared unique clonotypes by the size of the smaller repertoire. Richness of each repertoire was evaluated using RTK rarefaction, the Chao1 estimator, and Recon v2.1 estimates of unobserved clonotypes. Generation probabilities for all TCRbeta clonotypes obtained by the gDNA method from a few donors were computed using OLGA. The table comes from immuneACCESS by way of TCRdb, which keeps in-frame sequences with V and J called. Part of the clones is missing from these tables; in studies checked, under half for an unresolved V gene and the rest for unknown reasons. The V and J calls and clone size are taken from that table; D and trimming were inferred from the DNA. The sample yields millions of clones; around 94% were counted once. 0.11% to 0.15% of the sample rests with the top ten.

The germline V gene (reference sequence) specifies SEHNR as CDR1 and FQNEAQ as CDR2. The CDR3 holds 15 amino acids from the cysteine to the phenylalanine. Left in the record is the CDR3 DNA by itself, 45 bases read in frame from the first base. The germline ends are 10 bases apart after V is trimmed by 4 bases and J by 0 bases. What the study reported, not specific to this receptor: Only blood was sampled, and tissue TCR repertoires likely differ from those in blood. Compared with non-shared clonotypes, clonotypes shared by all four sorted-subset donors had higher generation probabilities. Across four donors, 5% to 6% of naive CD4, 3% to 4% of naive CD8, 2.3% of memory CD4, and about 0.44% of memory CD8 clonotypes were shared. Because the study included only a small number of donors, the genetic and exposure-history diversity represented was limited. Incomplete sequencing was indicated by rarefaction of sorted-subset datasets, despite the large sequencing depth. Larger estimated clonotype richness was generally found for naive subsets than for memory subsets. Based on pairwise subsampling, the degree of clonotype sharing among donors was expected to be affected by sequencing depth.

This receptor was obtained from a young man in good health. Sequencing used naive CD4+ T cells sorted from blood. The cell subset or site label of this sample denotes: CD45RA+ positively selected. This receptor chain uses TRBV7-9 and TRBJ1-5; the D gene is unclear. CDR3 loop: CASSSDRYSNQPQHF. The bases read TGTGCCAGCAGCTCGGACCGGTATAGCAATCAGCCCCAGCATTTT.